The present entry profiles one T cell receptor beta chain with its context. Its antigen remains unidentified. The sample comes from a study of identical twins. Findings and limits, study-wide: Excess sharing between twins was weaker in beta out-of-frame sequences.

This CDR3 is 13 amino acids long. V was cut by 5 bases and J by 4 bases, with 12 bases left in between. Germline CDR1 reads SGHTA; CDR2 reads FQGNSA. Via MiXCR, TCRdb re-called the 5' RACE reads, giving one row per CDR3 protein. The sample comprises about 460,000 distinct CDR3 sequences, 11% to 15% of which are singletons, and over 0.5% rests with the top ten. The same data also contributed to another study, on yellow fever vaccine responses in identical twins.

This clonotype originated in a woman aged 18-30 years in good health. Sequencing used CD4+ T cells sorted from blood. The gene calls are TRBV7-2 and TRBJ2-7; D uncertain. The CDR3 DNA reads as TGTGCCAGCAGCAGGAATCTAGTATACGAGCAGTACTTC. This translates into CASSRNLVYEQYF.